The 9 T cell receptor beta chains given below trace back to one sample, sequenced in a study of blood T cells in healthy people across ages. A second PCR, run for about 7 to 12 cycles, used a sample-barcoded 5' primer plus a J-beta primer mix. TCRdb re-called the 5' RACE reads with MiXCR, one entry per CDR3 protein. This table holds roughly 2 million distinct CDR3 sequences, around 50% found once. Sequenced input: blood. These TCRs come from a woman aged 40-49 years in good health.

Only a few counts were recorded for this clonotype. The J gene is TRBJ2-7, the V gene TRBV6-6; possible D gene TRBD1, 5 bases. CDR3 size: 15 residues. The V gene lost 4 bases and the J gene lost 5 bases, with 18 bases spanning the gap. In germline, CDR1 is MNHNY, CDR2 SVGAGI (reference sequence). The DNA for the CDR3 is TGTGCCAGCAGTTCCGGACACATCTTAGGGGACGAGCAGTACTTC. Its protein is CASSSGHILGDEQYF.

This chain joins TRBV9 and TRBJ2-5; D possibly uses TRBD1 or TRBD2 (5 bases each). V was clipped by 0 bases and J by 0 bases, with 12 bases between them. The CDR3 contains 16 residues. Per the germline V gene, CDR1 is SGDLS and CDR2 is YYNGEE. The CDR3 reads CASSVEGTLYQETQYF. In DNA form, the CDR3 reads TGTGCCAGCAGCGTAGAGGGGACCCTGTACCAAGAGACCCAGTACTTC.

The rearrangement uses TRBV5-5 and TRBJ2-7, with D unresolved. The ends were cut back, 7 bases at V and 0 bases at J, with 17 bases in the middle. The CDR3 totals 15 residues. CDR1 and CDR2 (germline): SGHKS, YYEKEE (reference sequence). This CDR3 is CASCTGLETSYEQYF. The CDR3 DNA follows: TGTGCCAGCTGCACGGGTCTGGAAACCTCCTACGAGCAGTACTTC.

This clonotype was seen more than once but under ten times. The chain is built from TRBV11-2 and TRBJ2-4; D is uncertain. The V gene lost 1 base and the J gene lost 3 bases, with 10 bases spanning the gap. This CDR3 region has 15 residues. CDR1 and CDR2 (germline): SGHAT, FQNNGV. This CDR3 is CASSLVGHDKNIQYF. The CDR3 DNA follows: TGTGCCAGCAGCTTAGTAGGCCACGACAAAAACATTCAGTACTTC. Full variable domain (rest looked up from reference TRBV11-2 and TRBJ2-4): EAGVAQSPRYKIIEKRQSVAFWCNPISGHATLYWYQQILGQGPKLLIQFQNNGVVDDSQLPKDRFSAERLKGVDSTLKIQPAKLEDSAVYLCASSLVGHDKNIQYFGAGTRLSVL.

The chain combines TRBV11-1 with TRBJ2-7; tentatively, D is TRBD1 (6 bases). The CDR3 contains 12 residues. Germline assignment: CDR1 SGHAT and CDR2 FQDESV (reference sequence). Deletions cut 10 bases from V and 6 bases from J, with 16 bases between. The CDR3 loop is CATGAGTGEQYF. In nucleotides, the CDR3 is TGTGCCACAGGGGCAGGTACGGGCGAGCAGTACTTC. The full variable domain, with the rest looked up from reference TRBV11-1 and TRBJ2-7, is EAEVAQSPRYKITEKSQAVAFWCDPISGHATLYWYRQILGQGPELLVQFQDESVVDDSQLPKDRFSAERLKGVDSTLKIQPAELGDSAMYLCATGAGTGEQYFGPGTRLTVT.

The V call is TRBV6-1, the J call TRBJ2-6; no clear D. The germline V gene encodes CDR1 MNHNS and CDR2 SASEGT. V was clipped by 10 bases and J by 0 bases, with 10 bases between them. This CDR3 contains 14 residues. DNA of the CDR3: TGTGCCACCGGGCCGGTCTCTGGGGCCAACGTCCTGACTTTC. This translates into CATGPVSGANVLTF.

The J gene is TRBJ1-1, the V gene TRBV12-3 or TRBV12-4, with TRBD1 matching over 11 bases. The V gene end was trimmed by 5 bases and the J gene end by 11 bases; junction bases not matched to a gene: 10. CDR3 length: 14 amino acids. CDR3 nucleotide sequence: TGTGCCAGCAGTGCTGCCGGGACAGGGGGTTCGGCTTTCTTT. Amino acids: CASSAAGTGGSAFF.

This clonotype was seen a handful of times. The V call is TRBV4-3, the J call TRBJ1-2; D unresolved. The germline CDR1 and CDR2 sequences are LGHNA and YSLEER. V was clipped by 0 bases and J by 4 bases, with 12 bases between them. CDR3 length: 15 amino acids. The CDR3 DNA reads as TGCGCCAGCAGCCAAGAGCTCGTCCGGACCTATGGCTACACCTTC. Protein sequence: CASSQELVRTYGYTF.

The chain uses TRBV29-1 and TRBJ2-4, with D perhaps matching TRBD1 or TRBD2 (7 bases each). V was shortened by 7 bases and J by 4 bases, with 14 bases between the two germline ends. The germline CDR1 and CDR2 sequences are SQVTM and ANQGSEA. CDR3 length: 13 amino acids. In DNA form, the CDR3 reads TGCAGCGCGGGGGGACAGCAGAAAAACATTCAGTACTTC. It encodes CSAGGQQKNIQYF.